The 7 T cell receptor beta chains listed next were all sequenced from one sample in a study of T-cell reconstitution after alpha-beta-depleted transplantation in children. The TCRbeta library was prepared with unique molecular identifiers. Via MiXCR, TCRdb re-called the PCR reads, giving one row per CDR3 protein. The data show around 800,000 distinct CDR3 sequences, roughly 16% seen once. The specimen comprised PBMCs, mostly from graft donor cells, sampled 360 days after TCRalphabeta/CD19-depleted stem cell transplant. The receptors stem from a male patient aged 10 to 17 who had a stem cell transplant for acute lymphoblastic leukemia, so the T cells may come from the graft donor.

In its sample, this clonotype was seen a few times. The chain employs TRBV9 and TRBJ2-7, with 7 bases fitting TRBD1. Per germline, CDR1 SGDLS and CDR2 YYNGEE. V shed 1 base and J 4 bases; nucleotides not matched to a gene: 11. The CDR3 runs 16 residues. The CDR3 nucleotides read TGTGCCAGCAGCGTATCATACAGGGGCGACGGGTACGAGCAGTACTTC. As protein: CASSVSYRGDGYEQYF. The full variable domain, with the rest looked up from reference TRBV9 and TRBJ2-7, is DSGVTQTPKHLITATGQRVTLRCSPRSGDLSVYWYQQSLDQGLQFLIQYYNGEERAKGNILERFSAQQFPDLHSELNLSSLELGDSALYFCASSVSYRGDGYEQYFGPGTRLTVT.

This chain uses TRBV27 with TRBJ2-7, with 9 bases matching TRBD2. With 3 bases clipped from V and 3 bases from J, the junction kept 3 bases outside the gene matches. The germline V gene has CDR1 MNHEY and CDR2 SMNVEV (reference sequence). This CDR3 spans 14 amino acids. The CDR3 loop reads CASSFLAGHYEQYF. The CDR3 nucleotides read TGTGCCAGCAGTTTCCTAGCGGGACACTACGAGCAGTACTTC.

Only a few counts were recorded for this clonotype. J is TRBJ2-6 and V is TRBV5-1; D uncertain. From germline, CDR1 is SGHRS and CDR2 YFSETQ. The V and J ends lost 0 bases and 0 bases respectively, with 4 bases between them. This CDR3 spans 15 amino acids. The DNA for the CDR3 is TGCGCCAGCAGCTTGGATCCCTCTGGGGCCAACGTCCTGACTTTC. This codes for CASSLDPSGANVLTF.

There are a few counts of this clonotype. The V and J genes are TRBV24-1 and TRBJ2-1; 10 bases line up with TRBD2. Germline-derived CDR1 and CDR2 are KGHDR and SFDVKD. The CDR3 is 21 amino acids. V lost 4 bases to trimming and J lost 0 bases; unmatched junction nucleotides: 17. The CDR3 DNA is TGTGCCACCAGTGAGAACCGACTAGCGGGTCGCGCTGCCAGCTCCTACAATGAGCAGTTCTTC. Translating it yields CATSENRLAGRAASSYNEQFF.

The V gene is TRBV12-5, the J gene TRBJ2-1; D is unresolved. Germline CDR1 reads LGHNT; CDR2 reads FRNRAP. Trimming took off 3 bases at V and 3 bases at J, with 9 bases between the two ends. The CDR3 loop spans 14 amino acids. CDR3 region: CASGFDTLYNEQFF. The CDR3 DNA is TGTGCTAGTGGTTTCGATACCCTCTACAATGAGCAGTTCTTC.

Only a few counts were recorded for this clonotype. The CDR3 DNA reads TGTGCCAGCAGTCCCCGGGACAGGGGACGCCAGTACTTC. Protein product: CASSPRDRGRQYF. The chain recombines TRBV12-3 or TRBV12-4 with TRBJ2-7, with TRBD1 matching 10 bases. This CDR3 is 13 amino acids long. The trim removed 5 bases at V and 10 bases at J, leaving 8 bases unmatched.

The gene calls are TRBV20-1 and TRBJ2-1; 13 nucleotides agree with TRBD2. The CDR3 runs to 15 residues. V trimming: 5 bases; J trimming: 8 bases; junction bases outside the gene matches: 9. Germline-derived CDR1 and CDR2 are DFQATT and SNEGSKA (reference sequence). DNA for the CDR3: TGCAGTGCTCCAAGGACTAGCGGGAGTGGGGATGAGCAGTTCTTC. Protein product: CSAPRTSGSGDEQFF.